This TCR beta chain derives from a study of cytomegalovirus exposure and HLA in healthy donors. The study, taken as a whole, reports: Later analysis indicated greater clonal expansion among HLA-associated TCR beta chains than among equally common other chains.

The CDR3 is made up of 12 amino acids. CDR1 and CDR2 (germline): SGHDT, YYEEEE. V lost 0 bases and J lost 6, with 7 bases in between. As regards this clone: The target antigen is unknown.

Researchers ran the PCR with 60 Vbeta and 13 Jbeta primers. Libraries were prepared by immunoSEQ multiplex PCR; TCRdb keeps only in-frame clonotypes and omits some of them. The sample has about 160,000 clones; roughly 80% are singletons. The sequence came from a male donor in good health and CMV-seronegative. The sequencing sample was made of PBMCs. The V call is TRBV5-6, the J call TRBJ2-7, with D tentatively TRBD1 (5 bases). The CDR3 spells CASSLAQGEQYF. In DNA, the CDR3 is TGTGCCAGCAGCTTGGCCCAGGGCGAGCAGTACTTC.